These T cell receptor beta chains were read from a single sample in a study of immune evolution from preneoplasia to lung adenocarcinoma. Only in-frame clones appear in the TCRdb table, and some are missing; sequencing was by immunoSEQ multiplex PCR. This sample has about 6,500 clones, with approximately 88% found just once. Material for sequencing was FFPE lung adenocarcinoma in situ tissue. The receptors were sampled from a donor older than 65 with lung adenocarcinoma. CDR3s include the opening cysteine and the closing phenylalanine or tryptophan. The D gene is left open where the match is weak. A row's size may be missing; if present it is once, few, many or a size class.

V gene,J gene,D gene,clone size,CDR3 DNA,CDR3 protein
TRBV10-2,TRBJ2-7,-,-,TGCGCCAGCAGTGAGTTCACCTACGAGCAGTACTTC,CASSEFTYEQYF
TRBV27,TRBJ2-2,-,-,TGTGCCACCCATAGGGCAGGGGCGAACACCGGGGAGCTGTTTTTT,CATHRAGANTGELFF
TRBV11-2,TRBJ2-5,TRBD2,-,TGTGCCAGCAAGGCGGGAGGAGAGACCCAGTACTTC,CASKAGGETQYF
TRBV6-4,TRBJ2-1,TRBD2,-,TGTGCCAGCAGTGGGGCTAGCGGAGCCCACAATGAGCAGTTCTTC,CASSGASGAHNEQFF
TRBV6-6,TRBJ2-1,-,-,TGTGCCAGCAGTTACCCTAGCGCCTACAATGAGCAGTTCTTC,CASSYPSAYNEQFF
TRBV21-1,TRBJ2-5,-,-,TGTGCCAGTACGAATCCTTACAGGACGCAAGAGACCCAGTACTTC,CASTNPYRTQETQYF
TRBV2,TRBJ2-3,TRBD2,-,TGTGCCAGCAGTCCCCGGGGCGGGAGGGAAGATACGCAGTATTTT,CASSPRGGREDTQYF
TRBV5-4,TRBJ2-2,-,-,TGTGCCAGCAGCTTGGCCTTCGGGACCGGGGAGCTGTTTTTT,CASSLAFGTGELFF
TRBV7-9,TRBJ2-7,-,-,TGTGCCAGCAGCCCGTCCCTGACAGTTACCTACGAGCAGTACTTC,CASSPSLTVTYEQYF
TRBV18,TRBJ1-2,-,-,TGTGCCAGCTCACCAGAGGAGGGAGACAGATATGGCTACACCTTC,CASSPEEGDRYGYTF
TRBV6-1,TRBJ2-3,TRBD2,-,TGTGCCAGCAGTGGACTAGCGGGAGGGGCAGATACGCAGTATTTT,CASSGLAGGADTQYF
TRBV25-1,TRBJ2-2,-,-,TGTGCCAGCAGTGAACGAGCCGGGGCGAACACCGGGGAGCTGTTTTTT,CASSERAGANTGELFF
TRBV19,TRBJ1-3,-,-,TGTGCCAGTAGCCCTTCATCTGGAAACACCATATATTTT,CASSPSSGNTIYF
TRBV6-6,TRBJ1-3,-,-,TGTGCCAGCAGCTTTCCTGTGGGGTCCTCTGGAAACACCATATATTTT,CASSFPVGSSGNTIYF
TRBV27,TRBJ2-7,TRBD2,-,TGTGCCAGCAGCATCGGGAGGCGAACCTACGAGCAGTACTTC,CASSIGRRTYEQYF
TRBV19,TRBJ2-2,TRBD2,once,TGTGCCAGTACTTATCGACTAGCGGTAACCGGGGAGCTGTTTTTT,CASTYRLAVTGELFF
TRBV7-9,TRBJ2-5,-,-,TGTGCCAGCGTAGAGGGAGGGGGCAGAGAGACCCAGTACTTC,CASVEGGGRETQYF
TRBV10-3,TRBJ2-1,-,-,TGTGCCATCAGTGCCCTCGTAAACTATGAGCAGTTCTTC,CAISALVNYEQFF
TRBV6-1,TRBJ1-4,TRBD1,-,TGTGCCAGCAGTGAAGGTGGGACAGGGTATTATGAAAAACTGTTTTTT,CASSEGGTGYYEKLFF
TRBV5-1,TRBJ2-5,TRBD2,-,TGCGCCAGCAGCTTTCGACTAGCGGGAGGGCCTGGGGAGACCCAGTACTTC,CASSFRLAGGPGETQYF
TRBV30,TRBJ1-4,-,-,TGTGCCTGGAGTGGGAGACAGTTAGGGAGTGAAAAACTGTTTTTT,CAWSGRQLGSEKLFF
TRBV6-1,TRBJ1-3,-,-,TGTGCCAGCAGTGAAGAAGAAGTATCAGGCACCATATATTTT,CASSEEEVSGTIYF
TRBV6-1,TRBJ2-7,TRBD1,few,TGTGCCAGCAAACGGCCGGGACAGGGGGCGTACGAGCAGTACTTC,CASKRPGQGAYEQYF
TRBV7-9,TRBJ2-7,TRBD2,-,TGTGCCAGCAGCGCAGCGGGAGGAACCTACGAGCAGTACTTC,CASSAAGGTYEQYF
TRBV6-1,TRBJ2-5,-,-,TGTGCCAGCAGTGAATACGGGGTCGGGGAGACCCAGTACTTC,CASSEYGVGETQYF
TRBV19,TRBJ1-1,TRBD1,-,TGTGCCAGTAGTCCACAGGGGAGGGGGACTGAAGCTTTCTTT,CASSPQGRGTEAFF
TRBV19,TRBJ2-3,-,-,TGTGCCAGTGGAGGACAGAGCGCTAGCACAGATACGCAGTATTTT,CASGGQSASTDTQYF
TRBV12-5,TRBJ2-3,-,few,TGTGCTAGTGGTTTCGTTAATACCGGCACAGATACGCAGTATTTT,CASGFVNTGTDTQYF
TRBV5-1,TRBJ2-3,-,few,TGCGCCAGCAGCGGTGGTGGCACAGATACGCAGTATTTT,CASSGGGTDTQYF
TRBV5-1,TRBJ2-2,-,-,TGCGCCAGCACCCCCTCGGGGGCGGGAACCGGGGAGCTGTTTTTT,CASTPSGAGTGELFF
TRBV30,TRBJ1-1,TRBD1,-,TGTGCCTGCCGTATGACAGGGCTAACTGAAGCTTTCTTT,CACRMTGLTEAFF
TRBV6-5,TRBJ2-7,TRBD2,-,TGTGCCAGCAGAGCTACTAGCGGGGTGCAGTACTTC,CASRATSGVQYF
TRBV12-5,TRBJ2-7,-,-,TGTGCTAGTGGTTTGGGTCTCCTGCGGGAGCAGTACTTC,CASGLGLLREQYF
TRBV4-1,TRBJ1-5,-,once,TGCGCCAGCAGCCAAGATTGGGCAGGCGATTATAATCAGCCCCAGCATTTT,CASSQDWAGDYNQPQHF
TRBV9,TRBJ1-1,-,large,TGTGCCAGCAGCGACGGGACAAAAAACACTGAAGCTTTCTTT,CASSDGTKNTEAFF
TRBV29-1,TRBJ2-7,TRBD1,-,TGCAGCGAAGACGGGACAGGGGACTACGAGCAGTACTTC,CSEDGTGDYEQYF
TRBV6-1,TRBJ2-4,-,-,TGTGCCAGCAGTGAAAGGGTCAGCGCCAAAAACATTCAGTACTTC,CASSERVSAKNIQYF
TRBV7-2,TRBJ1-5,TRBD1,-,TGTGCCAGCAGCCCGGACAGGGGGCTTGGTCAGCCCCAGCATTTT,CASSPDRGLGQPQHF
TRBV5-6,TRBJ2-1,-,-,TGTGCCAGCAGCCTCCCGCCCAGCAATGAGCAGTTCTTC,CASSLPPSNEQFF
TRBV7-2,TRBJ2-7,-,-,TGTGCCAGCAGCTTAGTACCTGGACACCTCTCCTACGAGCAGTACTTC,CASSLVPGHLSYEQYF